Following are 11 T cell receptor beta chains from one sample sequenced in a study of cytomegalovirus exposure and HLA in healthy donors (dated by TCRdb to between 2016 and 2019). Library construction relied on the immunoSEQ multiplex PCR assay. In its TCRdb copy, this immuneACCESS table keeps in-frame sequences only and misses some clones. Where compared with another copy, unresolved V genes explain less than half of these, and the others have no known cause. The sample has fewer than 85,000 clones on record, 85% to 90% of them singletons. The top ten clones comprise 3% to 4% of the sample. Input material: PBMCs. The receptors stem from a woman aged 18-30 years in good health and CMV-seropositive.

The chain employs TRBV11-2 and TRBJ2-2, with 9 bases lining up with TRBD1. V trimming: 1 base; J trimming: 6 bases; junction bases outside the gene matches: 3. The CDR3 runs 15 residues. Germline V CDR1 and CDR2: SGHAT, FQNNGV. The CDR3 sequence: CASSLVGQGSGELFF. CDR3 nucleotide sequence: TGTGCCAGCAGCTTAGTGGGACAGGGCTCCGGGGAGCTGTTTTTT.

The chain combines TRBV6-1 with TRBJ2-7; maybe TRBD2 (5 bases). From germline, CDR1 is MNHNS and CDR2 SASEGT. The V end lost 8 bases, the J end lost 6 bases, and 11 bases lay between the germline ends. The CDR3 runs 11 residues. As DNA, the CDR3 is TGTGCCAGCCATCGCAGCGGCGAGCAGTACTTC. Its protein is CASHRSGEQYF.

In its sample, this clone was seen a few times. The chain uses TRBV27 and TRBJ2-1; the D gene is possibly TRBD2 (6 bases). The CDR3 totals 14 residues. Germline values: CDR1 MNHEY, CDR2 SMNVEV (reference sequence). Trimming pared 7 bases from V and 2 bases from J, leaving 12 bases between. CDR3 nucleotides: TGTGCCAGCAAATCGGCGGGAACCTACAATGAGCAGTTCTTC. Encoded protein: CASKSAGTYNEQFF.

The count of this clone is one. The rearrangement joins TRBV4-2 to TRBJ2-1; tentatively, D is TRBD2 (6 bases). V lost 0 bases, J lost 4 bases, and 13 bases lay in between. CDR3 length: 16 amino acids. Germline values: CDR1 LGHNA, CDR2 YNFKEQ. CDR3 region: CASSQDASGGYNEQFF. Written as DNA, the CDR3 is TGTGCCAGCAGCCAAGATGCTAGTGGGGGGTACAATGAGCAGTTCTTC.

The chain employs TRBV6-6 and TRBJ2-3; possible D gene TRBD1, 5 bases. CDR1 and CDR2 (germline): MNHNY, SVGAGI (reference sequence). The V gene lost 6 bases and the J gene lost 6 bases, with 10 bases spanning the gap. The CDR3 loop spans 12 amino acids. The DNA for the CDR3 is TGTGCCAGCAGCTTTGGGGCTGATACGCAGTATTTT. Translated: CASSFGADTQYF.

The chain joins TRBV28 to TRBJ2-6, with 8 bases aligning to TRBD1. This CDR3 region has 15 residues. The germline CDR1 and CDR2 sequences are MDHEN and SYDVKM. The junction had 12 bases not matched to a gene; V was cut back by 3 bases and J by 14 bases. CDR3 protein: CASSFPLGQGGFLTF. The CDR3 nucleotides read TGTGCCAGCAGTTTCCCCCTAGGACAGGGAGGCTTCCTGACTTTC.

The gene calls are TRBV4-3 and TRBJ2-2; D is possibly TRBD2 (5 bases). Germline V gene lookup returns CDR1 LGHNA and CDR2 YSLEER. The length of the CDR3 is 16 residues. V was trimmed by 1 base and J by 3 bases, leaving 12 bases between them. The CDR3 is CASSQAPGWDTGELFF. In DNA, the CDR3 is TGCGCCAGCAGCCAAGCTCCGGGGTGGGACACCGGGGAGCTGTTTTTT.

This clone came up once. The chain links TRBV6-1 to TRBJ2-7, with TRBD1 matching 10 bases. The J segment lost 2 bases and the V segment lost 6 bases, leaving 7 bases of the junction unmatched. Germline loops: CDR1 MNHNS, CDR2 SASEGT. The CDR3 has 15 residues. The CDR3 DNA reads as TGTGCCAGCAGAGAGGGACAGGGGAAAACCTACGAGCAGTACTTC. It translates to CASREGQGKTYEQYF.

V gene TRBV29-1 combines with J gene TRBJ2-5, with D possibly TRBD1 on 5 matching bases. The CDR3 has 14 amino acids. Germline CDR1 SQVTM, CDR2 ANQGSEA. The V gene lost 3 bases and the J gene lost 4 bases, with 15 bases spanning the gap. In DNA, the CDR3 is TGCAGCGTTGATCCAGGGCGTGTGAGAGAGACCCAGTACTTC. Translated, it gives CSVDPGRVRETQYF.

This CDR3 is CASGRGTEETQYF. CDR3 nucleotides: TGTGCCAGCGGAAGAGGGACAGAAGAGACCCAGTACTTC. This chain joins TRBV9 and TRBJ2-5; 7 bases map to TRBD1. This CDR3 comprises 13 residues. V trimming: 7 bases; J trimming: 3 bases; junction bases outside the gene matches: 6. Germline V gene data show CDR1 as SGDLS and CDR2 as YYNGEE. Based on the CDR3 plus reference TRBV9 and TRBJ2-5, the full variable domain is DSGVTQTPKHLITATGQRVTLRCSPRSGDLSVYWYQQSLDQGLQFLIQYYNGEERAKGNILERFSAQQFPDLHSELNLSSLELGDSALYFCASGRGTEETQYFGPGTRLLVL.

This chain's CDR3 is CASSQAPAGAPTDTQYF. The CDR3 region has the DNA TGCGCCAGCAGCCAAGCCCCAGCGGGGGCCCCCACAGATACGCAGTATTTT. This sequence joins TRBV4-3 and TRBJ2-3; TRBD2 agrees at 8 bases. The junction had 8 bases not matched to a gene; V was cut back by 1 base and J by 2 bases. CDR1 is LGHNA, CDR2 YSLEER, per germline. The CDR3 covers 17 residues.